This TCR beta chain was found in a study of blood T cell repertoires in COVID-19. Turning to the study itself: From the United States, Italy and Spain came samples of acute and convalescent COVID-19.

CDR3 length equals 15 residues. Germline values: CDR1 MNHEY, CDR2 SVGAGI. Trimming took off 5 bases at V and 0 bases at J, with 11 bases between the two ends. In the original processing: Scientists estimated how many nucleated cells there were by amplifying reference gene primers. Profiling relied on immunoSEQ multiplex PCR, and the TCRdb table lists in-frame clones only, not all of them. V and J calls and clone size follow that table, whereas D and trimming were derived from the DNA. This table has around 280,000 clones, 70% to 90% appearing once. This TCR was recovered from a woman aged 45-65 years with active or convalescent COVID-19. Material: peripheral blood. J is TRBJ2-1 and V is TRBV6-5, with D maybe TRBD2 (5 bases). CDR3 bases: TGTGCCAGCAGTCGAGCGGCACCCTCCTACAATGAGCAGTTCTTC. Amino acid sequence: CASSRAAPSYNEQFF.